The subject of this entry is one T cell receptor beta chain. Trimming took 3 bases from V and 5 from J; bases not matched to a gene: 5. This CDR3 is 15 amino acids long. Germline CDR1 and CDR2: MNHEY and SMNVEV (reference sequence). This record comes from a study of blood T cell repertoires in COVID-19. Overall study: Samples taken during acute and convalescent COVID-19 were collected in the United States, Italy and Spain.

Here immunoSEQ multiplex PCR was the method, and the copy in TCRdb shows in-frame clones only, minus some. Found here are 200,000 to 250,000 clones, around 86% of them singletons; the top ten hold approximately 1.5%. Allocation to cohorts depended on clinical history reported by the participants. The chain uses TRBV27 and TRBJ1-1, with 11 positions matching TRBD1. The specimen was PBMCs or T cells enriched from blood (not recorded which). The sequence derives from a woman in her forties or fifties who had recovered from COVID-19. The CDR3: CASSLERDRGTEAFF. CDR3 nucleotides: TGTGCCAGCAGTTTGGAACGGGACAGGGGGACTGAAGCTTTCTTT.